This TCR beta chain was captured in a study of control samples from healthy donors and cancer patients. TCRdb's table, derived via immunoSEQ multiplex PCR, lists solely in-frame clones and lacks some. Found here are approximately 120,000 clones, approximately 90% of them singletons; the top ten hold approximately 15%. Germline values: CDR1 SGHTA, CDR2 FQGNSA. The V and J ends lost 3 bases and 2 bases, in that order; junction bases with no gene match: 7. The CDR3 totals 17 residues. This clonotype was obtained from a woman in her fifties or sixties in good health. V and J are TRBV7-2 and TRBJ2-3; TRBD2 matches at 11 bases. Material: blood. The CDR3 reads CASSFYTGLADTDTQYF. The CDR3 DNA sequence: TGTGCCAGCAGCTTCTATACGGGACTAGCGGACACAGATACGCAGTATTTT.